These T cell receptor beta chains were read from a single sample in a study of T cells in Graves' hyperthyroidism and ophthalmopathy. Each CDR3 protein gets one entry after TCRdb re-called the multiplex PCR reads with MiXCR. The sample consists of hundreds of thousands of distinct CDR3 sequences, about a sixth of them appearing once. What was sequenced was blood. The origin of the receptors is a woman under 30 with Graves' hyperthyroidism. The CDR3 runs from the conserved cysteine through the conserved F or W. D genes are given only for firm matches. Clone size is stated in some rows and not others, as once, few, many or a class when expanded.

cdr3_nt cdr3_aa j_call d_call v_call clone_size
TGTGCCGCGACTAGCGGGGGTCTCCAAGAGACCCAGTACTTC CAATSGGLQETQYF TRBJ2-5 TRBD2 TRBV15 .
TGTGCCAGCAGTTTCCTGCCAGGTCCGTTTACTGGCTACACCTTC CASSFLPGPFTGYTF TRBJ1-2 . TRBV27 many
TGTGCCAGCAGCTTGGGAGGGGGGACCCAAGAGACCCAGTACTTC CASSLGGGTQETQYF TRBJ2-5 . TRBV5-8 many
TGTGCCAGCATTTTACAGGGGATTATGCCTTACGAGCAGTACTTC CASILQGIMPYEQYF TRBJ2-7 TRBD1 TRBV2 many
TGTGCCAGCAGCCAAGATTCCGGGGTCAGTTCCTACGAGCAGTACTTC CASSQDSGVSSYEQYF TRBJ2-7 . TRBV3-1 few
TGTGCCAGCGGTGGCGGATGGAACTACACCTTC CASGGGWNYTF TRBJ1-2 . TRBV6-1 many
TGCAGTGCTAGCCCCCTCTACAATGAGCAGTTCTTC CSASPLYNEQFF TRBJ2-1 . TRBV20-1 few
TGTGCCAGCAGTGGCCCCGTTGTCCCCAGTCGGGGATCACCTCACACAGATACGCAGTATTTT CASSGPVVPSRGSPHTDTQYF TRBJ2-3 . TRBV25-1 few
TGTGCCAGTAGTATCGTAGCGGGCCCATCCTACGAGCAGTACTTC CASSIVAGPSYEQYF TRBJ2-7 TRBD2 TRBV19 .
TGTGCCAGCAGCCCCTCCGCCCAAAGTGGAAACACCATATATTTT CASSPSAQSGNTIYF TRBJ1-3 . TRBV7-2 .
TGTGCCAGTAGGAACAGGGCCTGGAACACTGAAGCTTTCTTT CASRNRAWNTEAFF TRBJ1-1 . TRBV19 many
TGTGCCAGCAGCTTTGGGGGGGGGCGCATGGATAATGAGCAGTTCTTC CASSFGGGRMDNEQFF TRBJ2-1 . TRBV7-9 many
TGTGCCAGCAGCTGGACCGATGGCTACGAGCAGTACTTC CASSWTDGYEQYF TRBJ2-7 . TRBV9 few